This is a list of T cell receptor beta chains from one sample in a study of T-cell reconstitution after alpha-beta-depleted transplantation in children. One entry per CDR3 protein, called by TCRdb with MiXCR from the PCR reads. The sample includes roughly 89,000 distinct CDR3 sequences, 12% of them seen just once. The sequenced sample was PBMCs from the stem cell graft donor, obtained from the stem cell graft. The receptors shown here come from a human donor who donated a stem cell graft to a child with inherited bone marrow failure. Both conserved end residues are part of each CDR3. The order of the fields is V gene, clone size, J gene, D gene, CDR3 DNA, CDR3 protein. The D gene is left open where the match is weak. The listing skips clone size in some rows; elsewhere it reads once, few, many or a size class.

v_call: TRBV15
clone_size: many
j_call: TRBJ2-7
d_call: .
cdr3_nt: TGTGCCACCAGCAGAGGACAGTACTACGAGCAGTACTTC
cdr3_aa: CATSRGQYYEQYF

v_call: TRBV29-1
clone_size: many
j_call: TRBJ1-2
d_call: .
cdr3_nt: TGCAGCGCCACCCCAACTGGGGGCGGTTATGGCTACACCTTC
cdr3_aa: CSATPTGGGYGYTF

v_call: TRBV4-1
clone_size: many
j_call: TRBJ1-1
d_call: .
cdr3_nt: TGCGCCAGCAGCCAAAATACCTTGAACACTGAAGCTTTCTTT
cdr3_aa: CASSQNTLNTEAFF

v_call: TRBV20-1
clone_size: many
j_call: TRBJ1-1
d_call: TRBD1
cdr3_nt: TGCAGTGCTAGGGGGCTCGGGACAGGATCGAACACTGAAGCTTTCTTT
cdr3_aa: CSARGLGTGSNTEAFF

v_call: TRBV6-5
clone_size: few
j_call: TRBJ1-1
d_call: .
cdr3_nt: TGTGCCAGCAGTTTGCAGAAGAACACTGAAGCTTTCTTT
cdr3_aa: CASSLQKNTEAFF

v_call: TRBV20-1
clone_size: few
j_call: TRBJ2-7
d_call: TRBD2
cdr3_nt: TGCAGTGCTAGGAGGGGGACTAGCGGGAGATCCGAGCAGTACTTC
cdr3_aa: CSARRGTSGRSEQYF

v_call: TRBV4-1
clone_size: few
j_call: TRBJ2-7
d_call: TRBD2
cdr3_nt: TGCGCCAGCAGCTCAAGAGGGGACTACTACGAGCAGTACTTC
cdr3_aa: CASSSRGDYYEQYF

v_call: TRBV11-2
clone_size: many
j_call: TRBJ2-5
d_call: .
cdr3_nt: TGTGCCAGCAGCATTAGCGATCGCGAGACCCAGTACTTC
cdr3_aa: CASSISDRETQYF

v_call: TRBV7-2
clone_size: many
j_call: TRBJ2-5
d_call: .
cdr3_nt: TGTGCCAGCAGCCTCCAGGCCCAGAGGGAGACCCAGTACTTC
cdr3_aa: CASSLQAQRETQYF

v_call: TRBV5-1
clone_size: .
j_call: TRBJ2-7
d_call: .
cdr3_nt: TGCGCCAGCAGCGCGTCGGGGGCGGGCCCCTACGAGCAGTACTTC
cdr3_aa: CASSASGAGPYEQYF

v_call: TRBV5-4
clone_size: .
j_call: TRBJ2-7
d_call: .
cdr3_nt: TGTGCCAGCAGCGTGGCCCTCGCCGGGATTTCGTACGAGCAGTACTTC
cdr3_aa: CASSVALAGISYEQYF

v_call: TRBV9
clone_size: many
j_call: TRBJ1-3
d_call: .
cdr3_nt: TGTGCCAGCAGCCCCCGCCTGGGGATTGGAGGAAACACCATATATTTT
cdr3_aa: CASSPRLGIGGNTIYF

v_call: TRBV9
clone_size: .
j_call: TRBJ2-1
d_call: .
cdr3_nt: TGTGCCAGCAGCGTAGGTGGAAGAGACAATGAGCAGTTCTTC
cdr3_aa: CASSVGGRDNEQFF

v_call: TRBV7-9
clone_size: .
j_call: TRBJ2-5
d_call: .
cdr3_nt: TGTGCCAGCACCCTCCAGCGGCAACAAGAGACCCAGTACTTC
cdr3_aa: CASTLQRQQETQYF

v_call: TRBV6-5
clone_size: few
j_call: TRBJ2-1
d_call: .
cdr3_nt: TGTGCCAGCAGTTACCTAAGGGCCGGGAAAAATGAGCAGTTCTTC
cdr3_aa: CASSYLRAGKNEQFF

v_call: TRBV5-1
clone_size: many
j_call: TRBJ1-4
d_call: TRBD1
cdr3_nt: TGCGCCAGCAGCCGAACGGGACAGGGCGGCGAAAAACTGTTTTTT
cdr3_aa: CASSRTGQGGEKLFF

v_call: TRBV7-2
clone_size: many
j_call: TRBJ2-3
d_call: .
cdr3_nt: TGTGCCAGCAGCGCAGACGGCAACACAGATACGCAGTATTTT
cdr3_aa: CASSADGNTDTQYF

v_call: TRBV20-1
clone_size: many
j_call: TRBJ1-1
d_call: .
cdr3_nt: TGCAGTGCTAGCTTTGGCACTGAAGCTTTCTTT
cdr3_aa: CSASFGTEAFF

v_call: TRBV5-1
clone_size: many
j_call: TRBJ2-5
d_call: .
cdr3_nt: TGCGCCAGCACCCCGCGGGCAGTCCAAGAGACCCAGTACTTC
cdr3_aa: CASTPRAVQETQYF

v_call: TRBV15
clone_size: few
j_call: TRBJ2-7
d_call: TRBD2
cdr3_nt: TGTGCCACCAGCTCCCGACTAGCGGGGGAGCAGTACTTC
cdr3_aa: CATSSRLAGEQYF

v_call: TRBV6-6
clone_size: few
j_call: TRBJ2-1
d_call: .
cdr3_nt: TGTGCCAGCAGTTTTCTAGACCCAGTAAATGAGCAGTTCTTC
cdr3_aa: CASSFLDPVNEQFF

v_call: TRBV24-1
clone_size: .
j_call: TRBJ2-2
d_call: .
cdr3_nt: TGTGCCACCAGGGACAGCCACACCGGGGAGCTGTTTTTT
cdr3_aa: CATRDSHTGELFF

v_call: TRBV4-3
clone_size: few
j_call: TRBJ2-7
d_call: .
cdr3_nt: TGCGCCAGCAGCCAAGAAATTGGGACTCGGCTCGCCGAGCAGTACTTC
cdr3_aa: CASSQEIGTRLAEQYF

v_call: TRBV11-3
clone_size: many
j_call: TRBJ2-3
d_call: .
cdr3_nt: TGTGCCAGCAGCTCTAGGCGGGGCAGCACAGATACGCAGTATTTT
cdr3_aa: CASSSRRGSTDTQYF

v_call: TRBV6-1
clone_size: few
j_call: TRBJ2-3
d_call: TRBD1
cdr3_nt: TGTGCCAGCAGTCGGGACAGGTTAACAGATACGCAGTATTTT
cdr3_aa: CASSRDRLTDTQYF

v_call: TRBV4-2
clone_size: many
j_call: TRBJ2-5
d_call: .
cdr3_nt: TGTGCCAGCAGCCCAGGAGACTCACAAGAGACCCAGTACTTC
cdr3_aa: CASSPGDSQETQYF

v_call: TRBV27
clone_size: many
j_call: TRBJ2-1
d_call: TRBD2
cdr3_nt: TGTGCCAGCAGTTTCTTTAGCGGGATCTCCTACAATGAGCAGTTCTTC
cdr3_aa: CASSFFSGISYNEQFF

v_call: TRBV20-1
clone_size: many
j_call: TRBJ2-5
d_call: .
cdr3_nt: TGCAGTGCTAGAATGGCGGGGAAAGAGACCCAGTACTTC
cdr3_aa: CSARMAGKETQYF

v_call: TRBV7-2
clone_size: many
j_call: TRBJ2-5
d_call: .
cdr3_nt: TGTGCCAGCAGCTCCTGGGCAGGGGAGGGAGAGACCCAGTACTTC
cdr3_aa: CASSSWAGEGETQYF

v_call: TRBV11-1
clone_size: .
j_call: TRBJ2-3
d_call: .
cdr3_nt: TGTGCCAGCAGCCCCGGGACGTCGGAGGGAGATACGCAGTATTTT
cdr3_aa: CASSPGTSEGDTQYF

v_call: TRBV27
clone_size: .
j_call: TRBJ2-7
d_call: .
cdr3_nt: TGTGCCAGCACCCCGGAAGACGAGCAGTACTTC
cdr3_aa: CASTPEDEQYF

v_call: TRBV24-1
clone_size: many
j_call: TRBJ2-3
d_call: .
cdr3_nt: TGTGCCACCGCGGAGGGGAGCACAGATACGCAGTATTTT
cdr3_aa: CATAEGSTDTQYF

v_call: TRBV6-1
clone_size: few
j_call: TRBJ2-5
d_call: TRBD2
cdr3_nt: TGTGCCAGCAGTGATCCGGGACTAGCGGGACCTTTGGGGGAGACCCAGTACTTC
cdr3_aa: CASSDPGLAGPLGETQYF

v_call: TRBV20-1
clone_size: many
j_call: TRBJ1-5
d_call: .
cdr3_nt: TGCAGTGCTAGAAGAACAGGGTCTGATCAGCCCCAGCATTTT
cdr3_aa: CSARRTGSDQPQHF

v_call: TRBV29-1
clone_size: few
j_call: TRBJ2-1
d_call: TRBD1
cdr3_nt: TGCAGCGTCCCCACGGGGGACAGGGCGAGTTCGTTCTTC
cdr3_aa: CSVPTGDRASSFF

v_call: TRBV2
clone_size: many
j_call: TRBJ2-5
d_call: TRBD1
cdr3_nt: TGTGCCAGCAGTGACGGGACAGGCCAAGGGGCCCAGTACTTC
cdr3_aa: CASSDGTGQGAQYF

v_call: TRBV2
clone_size: many
j_call: TRBJ2-7
d_call: TRBD2
cdr3_nt: TGTGCCAGCAGTGAAGCGGTAGCGGGGGGTAACGAGCAGTACTTC
cdr3_aa: CASSEAVAGGNEQYF

v_call: TRBV7-9
clone_size: few
j_call: TRBJ2-1
d_call: TRBD2
cdr3_nt: TGTGCCAGCATCTATACGGGGGGCTCCTACAATGAGCAGTTCTTC
cdr3_aa: CASIYTGGSYNEQFF

v_call: TRBV2
clone_size: .
j_call: TRBJ2-7
d_call: TRBD1
cdr3_nt: TGTGCCAAAGAGGGACAGGGGACTGGCGAGCAGTACTTC
cdr3_aa: CAKEGQGTGEQYF

v_call: TRBV5-1
clone_size: .
j_call: TRBJ2-1
d_call: TRBD2
cdr3_nt: TGCGCCAGCAGCTTGGGAGGACTAGAGGAGGCGCAGTTCTTC
cdr3_aa: CASSLGGLEEAQFF

v_call: TRBV5-5
clone_size: many
j_call: TRBJ2-7
d_call: .
cdr3_nt: TGTGCCAGCAGCTTTTGGGGCGCGGGCGACGAGCAGTACTTC
cdr3_aa: CASSFWGAGDEQYF

v_call: TRBV7-6
clone_size: .
j_call: TRBJ2-1
d_call: .
cdr3_nt: TGTGCCAGCAGCTTAGGGACTGACAATGAGCAGTTCTTC
cdr3_aa: CASSLGTDNEQFF

v_call: TRBV5-1
clone_size: many
j_call: TRBJ2-3
d_call: TRBD1
cdr3_nt: TGCGCCAGCAGCTCGGGACAGGGCGAAGGGGATACGCAGTATTTT
cdr3_aa: CASSSGQGEGDTQYF

v_call: TRBV5-1
clone_size: many
j_call: TRBJ2-1
d_call: .
cdr3_nt: TGCGCCAGCAGCTTGGAGGGACACGACAATGAGCAGTTCTTC
cdr3_aa: CASSLEGHDNEQFF

v_call: TRBV5-1
clone_size: many
j_call: TRBJ2-3
d_call: .
cdr3_nt: TGCGCCAGCAGATGGGGGGCTGGGGGACTCACAGATACGCAGTATTTT
cdr3_aa: CASRWGAGGLTDTQYF

v_call: TRBV20-1
clone_size: many
j_call: TRBJ2-7
d_call: TRBD2
cdr3_nt: TGCAGTCTAAAGGCAGGCGGGAGGGGGGAGCAGTACTTC
cdr3_aa: CSLKAGGRGEQYF

v_call: TRBV7-2
clone_size: many
j_call: TRBJ2-3
d_call: .
cdr3_nt: TGTGCCAGCAGCTTATGGGGGAGTTCAGATACGCAGTATTTT
cdr3_aa: CASSLWGSSDTQYF

v_call: TRBV4-3
clone_size: many
j_call: TRBJ2-3
d_call: .
cdr3_nt: TGCGCCAGCAGCCCTCGGACTGTAAGGACCACAGATACGCAGTATTTT
cdr3_aa: CASSPRTVRTTDTQYF

v_call: TRBV20-1
clone_size: .
j_call: TRBJ1-1
d_call: .
cdr3_nt: TGCAGTGCTAGTGATGGGTCGATGAACACTGAAGCTTTCTTT
cdr3_aa: CSASDGSMNTEAFF

v_call: TRBV5-1
clone_size: many
j_call: TRBJ2-2
d_call: TRBD1
cdr3_nt: TGCGCCAGCAGGGATGCCCGGACAGGGGAACCCGGGGAGCTGTTTTTT
cdr3_aa: CASRDARTGEPGELFF

v_call: TRBV5-1
clone_size: many
j_call: TRBJ2-1
d_call: TRBD2
cdr3_nt: TGCGCCAGCAGCTCTTTGACTAGCGGGGCCTACAATGAGCAGTTCTTC
cdr3_aa: CASSSLTSGAYNEQFF

v_call: TRBV2
clone_size: .
j_call: TRBJ2-5
d_call: .
cdr3_nt: TGTGCCCGCTCACTGGTAGGGGGCCAAGAGACCCAGTACTTC
cdr3_aa: CARSLVGGQETQYF

v_call: TRBV4-3
clone_size: few
j_call: TRBJ2-5
d_call: .
cdr3_nt: TGCGCCAGCAGCCAAGAGACATACGTCCAAGAGACCCAGTACTTC
cdr3_aa: CASSQETYVQETQYF

v_call: TRBV29-1
clone_size: many
j_call: TRBJ2-1
d_call: .
cdr3_nt: TGCAGCGTTGGTCAGGGTGATAATGAGCAGTTCTTC
cdr3_aa: CSVGQGDNEQFF

v_call: TRBV5-1
clone_size: many
j_call: TRBJ2-5
d_call: TRBD1
cdr3_nt: TGCGCCAGCAGCTATAGGACAGGGGGAAAACAAGAGACCCAGTACTTC
cdr3_aa: CASSYRTGGKQETQYF

v_call: TRBV20-1
clone_size: many
j_call: TRBJ2-7
d_call: .
cdr3_nt: TGCAGTGGAGCGGTGTACTACGAGCAGTACTTC
cdr3_aa: CSGAVYYEQYF